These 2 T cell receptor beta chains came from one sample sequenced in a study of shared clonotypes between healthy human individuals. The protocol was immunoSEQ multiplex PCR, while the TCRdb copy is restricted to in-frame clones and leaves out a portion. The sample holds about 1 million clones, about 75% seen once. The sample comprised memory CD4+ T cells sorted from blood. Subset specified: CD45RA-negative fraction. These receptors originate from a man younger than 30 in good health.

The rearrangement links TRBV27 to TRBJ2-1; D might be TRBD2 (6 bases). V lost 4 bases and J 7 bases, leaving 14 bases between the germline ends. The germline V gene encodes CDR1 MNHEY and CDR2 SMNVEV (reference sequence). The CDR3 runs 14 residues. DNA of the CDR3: TGTGCCAGCAGTTGGTCAGCGGCGGGGAATGAGCAGTTCTTC. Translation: CASSWSAAGNEQFF.

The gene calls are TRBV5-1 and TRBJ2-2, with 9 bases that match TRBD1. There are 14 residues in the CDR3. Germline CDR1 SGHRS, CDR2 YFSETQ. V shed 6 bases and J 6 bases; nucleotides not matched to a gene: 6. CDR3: CASKAGTGPGELFF. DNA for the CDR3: TGCGCCAGCAAAGCCGGGACAGGGCCCGGGGAGCTGTTTTTT.